The source of this TCR beta chain is a study of cytomegalovirus exposure and HLA in healthy donors. Turning to the study itself: The 100 to 150 validation repertoires were reported in a later analysis to have been generated on the same platform as the roughly 700 first-cohort repertoires.

Trimming left V 1 base short and J 5 bases short, with 11 bases between. This CDR3 spans 14 amino acids. Germline V gene data show CDR1 as SGHTA and CDR2 as FQGTGA. Clones were sequenced by immunoSEQ multiplex PCR, and TCRdb holds only the in-frame ones, with some missing. Of 150,000 to 200,000 clones listed, less than 90% are singletons. This sequence originates from a man between 25 and 39 years old in good health and CMV-seropositive. The chain couples TRBV7-3 to TRBJ2-5, with D hard to call. The sample consisted of PBMCs. The CDR3 region is CASSLKAGVETQYF. CDR3 in DNA: TGTGCCAGCAGCTTAAAGGCCGGAGTCGAGACCCAGTACTTC. The variable domain in full, completed from reference TRBV7-3 and TRBJ2-5, reads GAGVSQTPSNKVTEKGKYVELRCDPISGHTALYWYRQSLGQGPEFLIYFQGTGAADDSGLPNDRFFAVRPEGSVSTLKIQRTERGDSAVYLCASSLKAGVETQYFGPGTRLLVL.